This T cell receptor beta chain was sequenced for a study of T cells in tuberculosis. Sequenced by immunoSEQ multiplex PCR; TCRdb stores in-frame clones only, minus some. The sample includes fewer than 35,000 clones, nearly 97% seen only once; the top ten take 2.4%. There are 15 residues in the CDR3. Losses at the gene ends were 4 bases for V and 8 bases for J; bases not matched to a gene: 8. The V gene's germline CDR1 is MNHNY and CDR2 SVGAGI (reference sequence). The chain links TRBV6-6 to TRBJ2-6; 7 nucleotides agree with TRBD1. The origin of this receptor is a donor under 30 with latent tuberculosis or without tuberculosis infection. The sequencing sample was made of PBMCs. The DNA for the CDR3 is TGTGCCAGCAGTTCAGGGGGTTCGGGTTCCAACGTCCTGACTTTC. This codes for CASSSGGSGSNVLTF.